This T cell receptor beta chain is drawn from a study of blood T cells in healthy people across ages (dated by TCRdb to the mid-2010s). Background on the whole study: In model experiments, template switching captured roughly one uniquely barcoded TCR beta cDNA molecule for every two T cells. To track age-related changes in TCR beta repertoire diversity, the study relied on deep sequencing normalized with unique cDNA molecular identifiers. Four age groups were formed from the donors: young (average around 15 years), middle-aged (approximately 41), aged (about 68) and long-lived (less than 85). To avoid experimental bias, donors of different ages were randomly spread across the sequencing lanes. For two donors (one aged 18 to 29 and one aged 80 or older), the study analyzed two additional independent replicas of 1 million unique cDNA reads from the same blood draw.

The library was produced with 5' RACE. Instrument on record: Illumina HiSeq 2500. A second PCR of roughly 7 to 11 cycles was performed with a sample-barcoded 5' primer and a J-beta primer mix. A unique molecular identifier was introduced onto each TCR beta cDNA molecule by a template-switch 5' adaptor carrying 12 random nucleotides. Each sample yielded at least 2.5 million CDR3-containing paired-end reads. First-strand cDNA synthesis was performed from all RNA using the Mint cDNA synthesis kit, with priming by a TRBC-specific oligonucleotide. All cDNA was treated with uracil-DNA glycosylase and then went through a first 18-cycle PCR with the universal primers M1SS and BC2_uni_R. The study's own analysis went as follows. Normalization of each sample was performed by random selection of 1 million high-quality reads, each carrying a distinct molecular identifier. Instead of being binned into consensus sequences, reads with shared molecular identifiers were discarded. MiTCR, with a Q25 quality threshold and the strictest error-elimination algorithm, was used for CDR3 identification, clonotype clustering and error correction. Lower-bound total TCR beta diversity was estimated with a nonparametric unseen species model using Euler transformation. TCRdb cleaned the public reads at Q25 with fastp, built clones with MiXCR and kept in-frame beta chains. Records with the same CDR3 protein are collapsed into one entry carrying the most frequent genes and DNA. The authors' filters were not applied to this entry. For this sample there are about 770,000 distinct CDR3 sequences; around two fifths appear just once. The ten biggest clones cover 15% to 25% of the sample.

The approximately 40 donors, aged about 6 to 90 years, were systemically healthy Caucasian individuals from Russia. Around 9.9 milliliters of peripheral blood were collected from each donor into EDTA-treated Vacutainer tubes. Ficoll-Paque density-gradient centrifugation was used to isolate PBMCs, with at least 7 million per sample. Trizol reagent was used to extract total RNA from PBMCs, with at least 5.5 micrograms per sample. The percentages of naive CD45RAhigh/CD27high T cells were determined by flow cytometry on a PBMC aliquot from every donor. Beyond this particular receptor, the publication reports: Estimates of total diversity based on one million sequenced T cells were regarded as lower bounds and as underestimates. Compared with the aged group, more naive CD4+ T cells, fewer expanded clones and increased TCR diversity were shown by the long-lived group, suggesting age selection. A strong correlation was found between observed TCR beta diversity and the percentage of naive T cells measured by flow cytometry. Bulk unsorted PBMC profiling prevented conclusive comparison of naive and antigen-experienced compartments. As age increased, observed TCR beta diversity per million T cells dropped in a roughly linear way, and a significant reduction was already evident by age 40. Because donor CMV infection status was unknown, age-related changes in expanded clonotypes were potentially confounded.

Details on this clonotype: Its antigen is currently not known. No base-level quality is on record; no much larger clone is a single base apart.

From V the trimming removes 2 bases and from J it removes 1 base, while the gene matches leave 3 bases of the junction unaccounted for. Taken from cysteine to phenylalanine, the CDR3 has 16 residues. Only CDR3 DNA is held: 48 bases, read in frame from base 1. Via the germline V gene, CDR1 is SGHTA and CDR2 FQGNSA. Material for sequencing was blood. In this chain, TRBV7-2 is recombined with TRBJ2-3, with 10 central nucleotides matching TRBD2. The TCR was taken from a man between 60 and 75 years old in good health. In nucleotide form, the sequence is TGTGCCAGCAGCTTACAGAGCGGGGGGGGCACAGATACGCAGTATTTT. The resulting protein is CASSLQSGGGTDTQYF.